A selection of T cell receptor beta chains follows, all from one sample in a study of Ad26.COV2.S vaccination and SARS-CoV-2 variants. Measured with immunoSEQ multiplex PCR; TCRdb has only the in-frame clones, and not every one. The table lists about 280,000 clones, around 87% of them singletons, with about 3.1% in the top ten. This material consisted of peripheral blood, taken in a trial of Ad26.COV2.S vaccine versus placebo. The receptors derive from a person aged 18 to 59 who received the Ad26.COV2.S COVID-19 vaccine or a placebo. CDR3s include the opening cysteine and the closing phenylalanine or tryptophan. A D gene is named only where the DNA matches it firmly. A row's size may be missing; if present it is once, few, many or a size class.

v_call: TRBV28
clone_size: -
d_call: -
j_call: TRBJ1-4
cdr3_aa: CASTEGGGLAEKLFF
cdr3_nt: TGTGCCAGCACCGAGGGGGGGGGATTAGCTGAAAAACTGTTTTTT

v_call: TRBV27
clone_size: -
d_call: -
j_call: TRBJ1-4
cdr3_aa: CASSPIRGAVRPDEKLFF
cdr3_nt: TGTGCCAGCAGTCCCATCAGGGGTGCGGTAAGACCGGACGAAAAACTGTTTTTT

v_call: TRBV7-9
clone_size: -
d_call: -
j_call: TRBJ2-1
cdr3_aa: CASSHPVGNEQFF
cdr3_nt: TGTGCCAGCAGTCACCCCGTGGGGAATGAGCAGTTCTTC

v_call: TRBV20-1
clone_size: -
d_call: TRBD2
j_call: TRBJ2-3
cdr3_aa: CSASRTSGGAGNTDTQYF
cdr3_nt: TGCAGTGCTAGTCGGACTAGCGGGGGGGCCGGGAACACAGATACGCAGTATTTT

v_call: TRBV27
clone_size: -
d_call: TRBD1
j_call: TRBJ2-1
cdr3_aa: CASSRQGNEQFF
cdr3_nt: TGTGCCAGCAGCAGACAGGGGAATGAGCAGTTCTTC

v_call: TRBV9
clone_size: -
d_call: -
j_call: TRBJ1-1
cdr3_aa: CASSVGGGRDTEAFF
cdr3_nt: TGTGCCAGCAGCGTAGGTGGGGGTCGGGACACTGAAGCTTTCTTT

v_call: TRBV30
clone_size: -
d_call: TRBD1
j_call: TRBJ2-5
cdr3_aa: CAWSVRRGPRGTQYF
cdr3_nt: TGTGCCTGGAGTGTACGCAGGGGGCCCAGGGGGACCCAGTACTTC

v_call: TRBV5-1
clone_size: -
d_call: -
j_call: TRBJ2-5
cdr3_aa: CASSFGDGVQETQYF
cdr3_nt: TGCGCCAGCAGCTTTGGGGATGGGGTTCAAGAGACCCAGTACTTC

v_call: TRBV15
clone_size: -
d_call: -
j_call: TRBJ2-7
cdr3_aa: CATSRESRGSYEQYF
cdr3_nt: TGTGCCACCAGCAGAGAGTCCCGAGGCTCCTACGAGCAGTACTTC

v_call: TRBV7-9
clone_size: -
d_call: TRBD2
j_call: TRBJ2-1
cdr3_aa: CASSWGGEQFF
cdr3_nt: TGTGCCAGCAGCTGGGGGGGTGAGCAGTTCTTC

v_call: TRBV5-1
clone_size: -
d_call: TRBD1
j_call: TRBJ1-1
cdr3_aa: CASSMGQGTEAFF
cdr3_nt: TGCGCCAGCAGCATGGGACAGGGCACTGAAGCTTTCTTT

v_call: TRBV6-2/TRBV6-3
clone_size: -
d_call: TRBD2
j_call: TRBJ2-5
cdr3_aa: CASSPPRGRGVETQYF
cdr3_nt: TGTGCCAGCAGTCCCCCCCGCGGGAGAGGCGTAGAGACCCAGTACTTC

v_call: TRBV30
clone_size: -
d_call: -
j_call: TRBJ2-5
cdr3_aa: CAWKGEETQYF
cdr3_nt: TGTGCCTGGAAGGGTGAAGAGACCCAGTACTTC

v_call: TRBV29-1
clone_size: few
d_call: -
j_call: TRBJ2-6
cdr3_aa: CSVVGQLGANVLTF
cdr3_nt: TGCAGCGTTGTAGGTCAGCTTGGGGCCAACGTCCTGACTTTC

v_call: TRBV15
clone_size: few
d_call: -
j_call: TRBJ1-1
cdr3_aa: CATSRASQVSAFF
cdr3_nt: TGTGCCACCAGCAGAGCCAGCCAAGTCTCCGCTTTCTTT

v_call: TRBV3-1/TRBV3-2
clone_size: -
d_call: -
j_call: TRBJ2-1
cdr3_aa: CASSQEEGYNEQFF
cdr3_nt: TGTGCCAGCAGCCAAGAGGAGGGATACAATGAGCAGTTCTTC

v_call: TRBV19
clone_size: -
d_call: -
j_call: TRBJ2-3
cdr3_aa: CASSIGNTAASGLDTQYF
cdr3_nt: TGTGCCAGTAGTATTGGTAACACAGCCGCCAGCGGGTTAGATACGCAGTATTTT

v_call: TRBV11-2
clone_size: -
d_call: TRBD1
j_call: TRBJ1-6
cdr3_aa: CASSLAQGRSSPLHF
cdr3_nt: TGTGCCAGCAGCTTAGCACAGGGGAGGAGTTCACCCCTCCACTTT

v_call: TRBV13
clone_size: -
d_call: -
j_call: TRBJ1-1
cdr3_aa: CASSLQMNTEAFF
cdr3_nt: TGTGCCAGCAGCTTGCAGATGAACACTGAAGCTTTCTTT

v_call: TRBV6-4
clone_size: -
d_call: TRBD1
j_call: TRBJ1-1
cdr3_aa: CASSAYLGTGEAFF
cdr3_nt: TGTGCCAGCAGTGCATACCTAGGGACAGGCGAAGCTTTCTTT

v_call: TRBV18
clone_size: once
d_call: -
j_call: TRBJ1-2
cdr3_aa: CASSQGGGSYTF
cdr3_nt: TGTGCCAGCTCACAGGGGGGCGGAAGCTACACCTTC

v_call: TRBV5-1
clone_size: -
d_call: -
j_call: TRBJ2-1
cdr3_aa: CASSLGGPVNEQFF
cdr3_nt: TGCGCCAGCAGCTTGGGGGGGCCGGTCAATGAGCAGTTCTTC

v_call: TRBV7-2
clone_size: few
d_call: -
j_call: TRBJ1-5
cdr3_aa: CASSLGGFNQPQHF
cdr3_nt: TGTGCCAGCAGCTTAGGAGGGTTCAATCAGCCCCAGCATTTT

v_call: TRBV11-2
clone_size: -
d_call: TRBD1
j_call: TRBJ2-2
cdr3_aa: CASSDRGFTGELFF
cdr3_nt: TGTGCCAGCTCGGACAGGGGATTCACCGGGGAGCTGTTTTTT

v_call: TRBV4-3
clone_size: once
d_call: -
j_call: TRBJ1-2
cdr3_aa: CASSQGPGGASYGYTF
cdr3_nt: TGCGCCAGCAGCCAAGGGCCCGGGGGCGCGTCCTATGGCTACACCTTC

v_call: TRBV5-1
clone_size: few
d_call: -
j_call: TRBJ2-2
cdr3_aa: CASRTGTGNTGELFF
cdr3_nt: TGCGCCAGCAGGACCGGGACGGGGAACACCGGGGAGCTGTTTTTT

v_call: TRBV5-1
clone_size: -
d_call: -
j_call: TRBJ1-4
cdr3_aa: CASSPLEGSTNEKLFF
cdr3_nt: TGCGCCAGCAGCCCGCTGGAGGGGTCTACTAATGAAAAACTGTTTTTT

v_call: TRBV7-8
clone_size: once
d_call: -
j_call: TRBJ1-5
cdr3_aa: CASSPRPSWAGQPQHF
cdr3_nt: TGTGCCAGCAGCCCTAGGCCCTCTTGGGCAGGTCAGCCCCAGCATTTT

v_call: TRBV5-6
clone_size: -
d_call: TRBD1
j_call: TRBJ1-6
cdr3_aa: CASSFTGESSSPLHF
cdr3_nt: TGTGCCAGCAGCTTCACAGGGGAATCGAGTTCACCCCTCCACTTT

v_call: TRBV4-1
clone_size: -
d_call: -
j_call: TRBJ2-1
cdr3_aa: CASSQEAVRGSSYNEQFF
cdr3_nt: TGCGCCAGCAGCCAAGAGGCCGTACGGGGGAGCTCCTACAATGAGCAGTTCTTC

v_call: TRBV28
clone_size: -
d_call: TRBD1
j_call: TRBJ2-2
cdr3_aa: CASSTGGAVYTGELFF
cdr3_nt: TGTGCCAGCAGTACAGGGGGCGCGGTATACACCGGGGAGCTGTTTTTT

v_call: TRBV11-3
clone_size: -
d_call: TRBD2
j_call: TRBJ2-2
cdr3_aa: CASSAPLSGGRPGELFF
cdr3_nt: TGTGCCAGCAGCGCCCCCCTTAGCGGGGGGCGGCCCGGGGAGCTGTTTTTT

v_call: TRBV2
clone_size: -
d_call: TRBD2
j_call: TRBJ2-7
cdr3_aa: CASKDGTSGFSSYEQYF
cdr3_nt: TGTGCCAGCAAGGACGGGACTAGCGGGTTTAGCTCCTACGAGCAGTACTTC

v_call: TRBV5-1
clone_size: -
d_call: -
j_call: TRBJ2-5
cdr3_aa: CASSLVSSYQETQYF
cdr3_nt: TGCGCCAGCAGCTTGGTGTCGTCGTACCAAGAGACCCAGTACTTC

v_call: TRBV6-2/TRBV6-3
clone_size: -
d_call: -
j_call: TRBJ1-6
cdr3_aa: CASSLFQTPNSPLHF
cdr3_nt: TGTGCCAGCAGTTTATTTCAGACACCGAATTCACCCCTCCACTTT

v_call: TRBV5-1
clone_size: -
d_call: -
j_call: TRBJ1-4
cdr3_aa: CASSLDGFGDNEKLFF
cdr3_nt: TGCGCCAGCAGCTTGGACGGGTTTGGGGATAATGAAAAACTGTTTTTT

v_call: TRBV2
clone_size: -
d_call: TRBD1
j_call: TRBJ1-5
cdr3_aa: CASTGQGTSNQPQHF
cdr3_nt: TGTGCCAGCACGGGACAGGGCACTAGCAATCAGCCCCAGCATTTT

v_call: TRBV7-9
clone_size: -
d_call: -
j_call: TRBJ2-2
cdr3_aa: CASSMATGTGELFF
cdr3_nt: TGTGCCAGCAGCATGGCCACGGGCACCGGGGAGCTGTTTTTT

v_call: TRBV7-2
clone_size: -
d_call: -
j_call: TRBJ1-3
cdr3_aa: CASSPGPSGNTIYF
cdr3_nt: TGTGCCAGCAGCCCCGGCCCTTCTGGAAACACCATATATTTT

v_call: TRBV18
clone_size: -
d_call: TRBD1
j_call: TRBJ1-6
cdr3_aa: CASSSGTGESPLHF
cdr3_nt: TGTGCCAGCTCCTCCGGGACAGGGGAATCACCCCTCCACTTT

v_call: TRBV5-5
clone_size: -
d_call: -
j_call: TRBJ2-1
cdr3_aa: CASSGDLYNEQFF
cdr3_nt: TGTGCCAGCAGCGGGGACTTATACAATGAGCAGTTCTTC

v_call: TRBV3-1/TRBV3-2
clone_size: -
d_call: TRBD1
j_call: TRBJ1-4
cdr3_aa: CASSHRDRALGGEKLFF
cdr3_nt: TGTGCCAGCAGCCACCGGGACAGGGCGTTAGGTGGTGAAAAACTGTTTTTT

v_call: TRBV15
clone_size: -
d_call: TRBD1
j_call: TRBJ2-3
cdr3_aa: CATSSNRDRGRNTQYF
cdr3_nt: TGTGCCACCAGCAGTAACCGGGACAGGGGGCGAAATACGCAGTATTTT

v_call: TRBV7-8
clone_size: -
d_call: TRBD2
j_call: TRBJ2-5
cdr3_aa: CASSLVGQPTRGAETQYF
cdr3_nt: TGTGCCAGCAGCTTAGTCGGGCAGCCGACGCGGGGGGCAGAGACCCAGTACTTC

v_call: TRBV5-1
clone_size: few
d_call: -
j_call: TRBJ1-2
cdr3_aa: CASSFGGSSYGYTF
cdr3_nt: TGCGCCAGCAGCTTTGGGGGTTCGTCCTATGGCTACACCTTC

v_call: TRBV5-6
clone_size: -
d_call: TRBD1
j_call: TRBJ1-2
cdr3_aa: CASSPGQRSNYGYTF
cdr3_nt: TGTGCCAGCAGCCCGGGACAGCGCTCTAACTATGGCTACACCTTC

v_call: TRBV5-6
clone_size: few
d_call: -
j_call: TRBJ2-5
cdr3_aa: CASSILGAEGETQYF
cdr3_nt: TGTGCCAGCAGCATACTAGGGGCCGAGGGAGAGACCCAGTACTTC